Each of the 8 T cell receptor beta chains below was sequenced from the same sample in a study of type 1 regulatory T cells. These TCRs are of unknown antigen specificity. Using its own MiXCR run on the reads, TCRdb lists one record per CDR3 protein. This table has tens of thousands of distinct CDR3 sequences, 12% appearing once. Sample: cultured non-Tr1 T cells, either the whole culture or a sorted T cell fraction (not recorded which). These TCRs come from a human donor in good health.

The CDR3 nucleotides are TGTGCCAGCAGCGAACGCGGGACAGGGGTAGGGAACACTGAAGCTTTCTTT. Residues: CASSERGTGVGNTEAFF. The chain couples TRBV9 to TRBJ1-1; TRBD1 aligns across 10 bases. CDR3 length: 17 residues. Germline V gene lookup returns CDR1 SGDLS and CDR2 YYNGEE. Trimming at V came to 3 bases and at J to 1 base, leaving 9 bases not matched to a gene.

To note about this clonotype: One junction end does not reproduce the germline sequence, and a read error may be involved. This sequence joins TRBV5-1 and TRBJ2-7; the D gene is possibly TRBD1 (5 bases). Germline V gene sequence: CDR1 SGHRS, CDR2 YFSETQ. The CDR3 is 14 amino acids. This chain's CDR3 is CASSTDSLGLERYF. CDR3 in DNA: TGCGCCAGCAGCACTGACAGTTTGGGGTTGGAGCGGTACTTC.

This clonotype was detected only a few times. V usage is TRBV15 and J usage is TRBJ2-5; tentative D call: TRBD1 (5 bases). CDR3 size: 14 residues. V shed 0 bases and J shed 4 bases, with 9 bases lying between them. Looked up from germline, CDR1 is LNHNV and CDR2 is YYDKDF (reference sequence). The CDR3, as DNA: TGTGCCACCAGCAGAGATGGTCAGGGAGAGACCCAGTACTTC. It specifies CATSRDGQGETQYF.

This clonotype was seen a few times. The J gene is TRBJ1-5, the V gene TRBV6-1; no firm D call. Germline lookup yields CDR1 MNHNS and CDR2 SASEGT. The V gene lost 2 bases and the J gene lost 3 bases, with 5 bases spanning the gap. There are 13 residues in the CDR3. The CDR3 nucleotides are TGTGCCAGCAGTGAATACACCAATCAGCCCCAGCATTTT. This codes for CASSEYTNQPQHF.

This clonotype was seen a handful of times. The chain employs TRBV7-9 and TRBJ2-5; a weak D match, TRBD2 (6 bases). The V gene's germline CDR1 is SEHNR and CDR2 FQNEAQ (reference sequence). The CDR3 sequence is 13 residues long. V shed 7 bases and J shed 2 bases, with 11 bases lying between them. The CDR3 region is CASILGGQETQYF. CDR3 DNA: TGTGCCAGCATATTGGGAGGTCAAGAGACCCAGTACTTC.

The chain combines TRBV7-3 with TRBJ2-2; D uncertain. The CDR3 sequence is 12 residues long. V was clipped by 2 bases and J by 6 bases, with 4 bases between them. CDR1 and CDR2 (germline): SGHTA, FQGTGA. The CDR3 sequence is CASSLLAGELFF. In DNA, the CDR3 is TGTGCCAGCAGCTTACTTGCCGGGGAGCTGTTTTTT.

This clonotype came up many times. The CDR3 region has the DNA TGCAGTGCGGCACCGGCGGGCACCGGGGAGCTGTTTTTT. The encoded protein is CSAAPAGTGELFF. The rearrangement links TRBV20-1 to TRBJ2-2, with D maybe TRBD2 (5 bases). With 6 bases removed from V and 4 bases from J, the gap between germline ends came to 12 bases. Germline-derived CDR1 and CDR2 are DFQATT and SNEGSKA (reference sequence). The CDR3 is made up of 13 amino acids.

Points on this clonotype: This may stem from a read error, because a much larger clone lies one nucleotide away. The rearrangement links TRBV27 to TRBJ2-5, with TRBD2 matching 8 bases. This CDR3 spans 16 amino acids. From germline, CDR1 is MNHEY and CDR2 SMNVEV (reference sequence). The CDR3: CASSLRATSGQGTQYF. DNA of the CDR3: TGTGCCAGCAGTTTAAGGGCCACTAGCGGCCAAGGGACCCAGTACTTC.